This TCR beta chain was sequenced in a study of shared clonotypes between healthy human individuals. General observations from the study: Naive subsets tended to show greater estimated richness than memory subsets.

Sequencing used immunoSEQ multiplex PCR; TCRdb keeps in-frame clones, though not all of them. This sample has over a million clones, with approximately 70% found just once. The ends lost 0 bases at V and 4 bases at J; junction bases unmatched: 5. The germline gives CDR1 SGHRS, CDR2 YFSETQ. This CDR3 has 16 amino acids. In the case of this clone: Its antigen is unidentified.

The source of this sequence is a young man in good health. The chain carries TRBV5-1 and TRBJ2-2, with 8 bases matching TRBD1. The sequenced sample was memory CD4+ T cells sorted from blood. Subset given: CD45RA-negative fraction. CDR3 sequence: CASSLDTQGGTGELFF. CDR3 in DNA: TGCGCCAGCAGCTTGGATACACAGGGGGGCACCGGGGAGCTGTTTTTT.